Listed here are 7 T cell receptor beta chains from one sample, sequenced in a study of pediatric ulcerative colitis. Only in-frame clones appear in the TCRdb table, and some are missing; sequencing was by immunoSEQ multiplex PCR. The data hold roughly 30,000 clones, with about four fifths observed a single time. The sequencing input was blood. These receptors were collected from a boy between 5 and 17 years old with severe ulcerative colitis.

This clone was seen a handful of times. The V gene is TRBV5-1, the J gene TRBJ1-6; unclear D gene. The germline CDR1 and CDR2 sequences are SGHRS and YFSETQ. There are 14 residues in the CDR3. Trimming took off 4 bases at V and 8 bases at J, with 13 bases between the two ends. The chain's CDR3 is CASSPGSDHSPLHF. The CDR3 DNA reads as TGCGCCAGCAGCCCCGGGTCGGACCATTCACCCCTCCACTTT.

This clone was recorded once. This rearrangement joins TRBV9 to TRBJ1-4; no clear D. Germline CDR1 reads SGDLS; CDR2 reads YYNGEE. V lost 0 bases to trimming and J lost 8 bases, with 14 bases between them. The CDR3 contains 15 residues. The CDR3 bases are TGTGCCAGCAGCGTAGATACTGGGTCGGGGGAAAAACTGTTTTTT. Translated: CASSVDTGSGEKLFF.

The V and J genes are TRBV5-4 and TRBJ2-1; D is possibly TRBD2 (6 bases). Germline CDR1 SGHNT, CDR2 YYREEE (reference sequence). The V and J ends lost 7 bases and 0 bases respectively, with 14 bases between them. This CDR3 is built from 15 residues. Here the CDR3 reads CASGTLASSYNEQFF. The CDR3 DNA reads TGTGCCAGCGGCACACTAGCTAGCTCCTACAATGAGCAGTTCTTC.

The rearrangement uses TRBV13 and TRBJ2-1, with D tentatively TRBD1 (5 bases). Germline V gives CDR1 PRHDT, CDR2 FYEKMQ (reference sequence). CDR3 length: 12 amino acids. With 10 bases removed from V and 9 bases from J, the gap between germline ends came to 16 bases. The DNA for the CDR3 is TGTGCCACCATGGGGCCGGGTGTTGAGCAGTTCTTC. Translated, it gives CATMGPGVEQFF.

The genes are TRBV7-8 and TRBJ1-1; D is undetermined. This CDR3 comprises 15 residues. Germline assignment: CDR1 SGHVS and CDR2 FQNEAQ. V was clipped by 5 bases and J by 1 base, with 14 bases between them. Here the CDR3 reads CASSPTAQTNTEAFF. CDR3 bases: TGTGCCAGCAGCCCAACGGCCCAGACGAACACTGAAGCTTTCTTT.

The V and J genes are TRBV29-1 and TRBJ1-2, with 8 bases that match TRBD1. The CDR3 covers 13 residues. J was trimmed by 7 bases and V by 2 bases; bases with no gene match: 6. The germline CDR1 and CDR2 sequences are SQVTM and ANQGSEA. The CDR3 nucleotides are TGCAGCGTTGAACCCAGGGGGCATGTTGGCTACACCTTC. Amino acids: CSVEPRGHVGYTF.

V is TRBV7-9 and J is TRBJ2-7; D unclear. The ends were cut back, 1 base at V and 4 bases at J, with 8 bases in the middle. The CDR3 length is 13 residues. Germline V gene lookup returns CDR1 SEHNR and CDR2 FQNEAQ (reference sequence). Written as DNA, the CDR3 is TGTGCCAGCAGCTTAGGGGCCCAATACGAGCAGTACTTC. Protein sequence: CASSLGAQYEQYF. The entire variable domain, with the rest obtained from reference TRBV7-9 and TRBJ2-7, is as follows: DTGVSQNPRHKITKRGQNVTFRCDPISEHNRLYWYRQTLGQGPEFLTYFQNEAQLEKSRLLSDRFSAERPKGSFSTLEIQRTEQGDSAMYLCASSLGAQYEQYFGPGTRLTVT.